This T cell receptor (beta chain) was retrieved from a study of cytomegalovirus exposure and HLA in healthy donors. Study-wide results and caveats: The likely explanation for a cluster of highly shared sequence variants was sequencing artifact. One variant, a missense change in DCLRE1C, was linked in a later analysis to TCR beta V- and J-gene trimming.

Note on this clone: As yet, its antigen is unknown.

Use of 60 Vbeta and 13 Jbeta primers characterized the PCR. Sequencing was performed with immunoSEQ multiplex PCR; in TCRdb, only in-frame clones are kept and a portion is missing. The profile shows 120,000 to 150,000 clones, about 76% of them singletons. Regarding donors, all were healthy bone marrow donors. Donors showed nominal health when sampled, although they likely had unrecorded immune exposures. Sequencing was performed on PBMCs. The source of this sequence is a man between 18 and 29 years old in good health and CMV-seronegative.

CDR3 DNA: TGTGCCATCAGGACCGATACTAGCGGGAGGGAGGCTGAGCAGTTCTTC. It translates to CAIRTDTSGREAEQFF. The chain recombines TRBV10-3 with TRBJ2-1; 13 positions match TRBD2. V shed 6 bases, J shed 9 bases, and the junction held 11 bases outside the gene matches. This CDR3 contains 16 residues. Germline V lookup: CDR1 ENHRY, CDR2 SYGVKD.